Here is one TCR beta chain with its context. The antigen is undetermined. The data were obtained in a study of T-cell memory formation after mild COVID-19. Background on the study: For the most part, TCR clusters were specific to one donor.

Study conclusions and caveats: While clones contracting from day 15 to 85 were balanced between CD4 and CD8, later expanders leaned CD4+. Contracting CD8+ clones were enriched in EMRA, CD4+ mainly in CM and EM.

TCR alpha and TCR beta cDNA libraries carrying sample barcodes and UMIs came from 5'RACE with constant-segment primers. Each CDR3 protein gets one entry after TCRdb re-called the 5' RACE reads with MiXCR. In the table there are approximately 410,000 distinct CDR3 sequences, less than 25% of which are singletons. The sample consisted of PBMCs or a T cell subset sorted from them (not recorded which). This sequence was found in an adult woman who had mild COVID-19 (a few samples of this study predate the infection). Cell type and time point are not known.

DNA of the CDR3: TGCAGTGCGACTCGGACAGGGGCTGAGACCCAGTACTTC. Translated, it gives CSATRTGAETQYF. The V gene is TRBV20-1, the J gene TRBJ2-5, with 9 bases lining up with TRBD1. The germline gives CDR1 DFQATT, CDR2 SNEGSKA (reference sequence). Losses at the gene ends were 6 bases for V and 5 bases for J; bases not matched to a gene: 7. The CDR3 consists of 13 residues.